Below, 32 T cell receptor beta chains from the same sample are listed, as sequenced in a study of chemoradiotherapy in HPV16-positive cancers. Profiling relied on immunoSEQ multiplex PCR, and the TCRdb table lists in-frame clones only, not all of them. The sample lists about 1,800 clones; 95% to 96% were seen once. This specimen consisted of tumor tissue, obtained from a patient who underwent chemoradiotherapy. All receptors derive from a human donor with HPV-associated anogenital cancer.

The chain combines TRBV6-5 with TRBJ2-1; D uncertain. The germline gives CDR1 MNHEY, CDR2 SVGAGI. Trimming pared 5 bases from V and 3 bases from J, leaving 8 bases between. The CDR3 contains 13 residues. The CDR3 reads CASSMASYNEQFF. In DNA form, the CDR3 reads TGTGCCAGCAGTATGGCTAGCTACAATGAGCAGTTCTTC.

The rearrangement uses TRBV4-1 and TRBJ2-5, with D unresolved. Trimming stripped 0 bases from V and 4 bases from J, with 12 bases between. From germline, CDR1 is MGHRA and CDR2 YSYEKL. This CDR3 comprises 15 residues. In DNA, the CDR3 is TGCGCCAGCAGCCAAGAGGGAACACAAAGAGAGACCCAGTACTTC. Residues: CASSQEGTQRETQYF.

This rearrangement joins TRBV7-2 to TRBJ2-1; D remains unclear. CDR3 length equals 12 residues. Trimming left V 4 bases short and J 9 bases short, with 10 bases between. Looked up from germline, CDR1 is SGHTA and CDR2 is FQGNSA. CDR3 sequence (DNA): TGTGCCAGCAGCTCAGACACGGGTGAGCAGTTCTTC. This sequence encodes CASSSDTGEQFF.

The V call is TRBV6-6, the J call TRBJ1-3; 9 nucleotides agree with TRBD1. The V gene's germline CDR1 is MNHNY and CDR2 SVGAGI (reference sequence). The CDR3 is made up of 16 amino acids. Trimming at V came to 0 bases and at J to 2 bases, leaving 2 bases not matched to a gene. The CDR3 sequence is CASSYSGQGTGNTIYF. The CDR3 DNA follows: TGTGCCAGCAGTTACTCGGGACAGGGAACTGGAAACACCATATATTTT.

This sequence joins TRBV6-4 and TRBJ2-3, with 10 bases matching TRBD1. Unmatched junction bases numbered 0, after V lost 2 bases and J lost 4 bases. The germline V gene encodes CDR1 MRHNA and CDR2 SNTAGT. CDR3 length: 14 amino acids. CDR3 amino acids: CASSDGQGADTQYF. The CDR3 region has the DNA TGTGCCAGCAGTGACGGACAGGGGGCAGATACGCAGTATTTT.

The chain is built from TRBV7-2 and TRBJ1-1; D remains ambiguous. The CDR3 has 15 residues. V shed 1 base and J shed 3 bases, with 12 bases lying between them. Germline lookup yields CDR1 SGHTA and CDR2 FQGNSA. CDR3 protein: CASSLDYGFDTEAFF. The CDR3 DNA reads as TGTGCCAGCAGCTTAGATTACGGTTTCGACACTGAAGCTTTCTTT.

The chain joins TRBV7-2 to TRBJ1-2; D not certain. The V gene's germline CDR1 is SGHTA and CDR2 FQGNSA. The CDR3 totals 12 residues. V was clipped by 2 bases and J by 8 bases, with 9 bases between them. CDR3 amino acids: CASSLIRKGYTF. The CDR3 DNA sequence: TGTGCCAGCAGCTTAATCAGGAAAGGCTACACCTTC. The full variable domain, with the rest looked up from reference TRBV7-2 and TRBJ1-2, is GAGVSQSPSNKVTEKGKDVELRCDPISGHTALYWYRQSLGQGLEFLIYFQGNSAPDKSGLPSDRFSAERTGGSVSTLTIQRTQQEDSAVYLCASSLIRKGYTFGSGTRLTVV.

The gene calls are TRBV6-4 and TRBJ2-3; the match to TRBD2 covers 9 bases. The CDR3 spans 14 residues. Trimming took 6 bases from V and 3 from J; bases not matched to a gene: 4. Germline V gene lookup returns CDR1 MRHNA and CDR2 SNTAGT. The DNA for the CDR3 is TGTGCCAGCAGAGGCGGGGGGGCGACAGATACGCAGTATTTT. Amino acid sequence: CASRGGGATDTQYF.

The V and J genes are TRBV5-4 and TRBJ1-6; D uncertain. The CDR3 contains 15 residues. Trimming pared 3 bases from V and 7 bases from J, leaving 14 bases between. Germline-derived CDR1 and CDR2 are SGHNT and YYREEE (reference sequence). The CDR3 loop reads CASSSVGDGNSPLHF. The CDR3 DNA is TGTGCCAGCAGCTCCGTCGGGGATGGGAATTCACCCCTCCACTTT. The entire variable domain, with the rest obtained from reference TRBV5-4 and TRBJ1-6, is as follows: ETGVTQSPTHLIKTRGQQVTLRCSSQSGHNTVSWYQQALGQGPQFIFQYYREEENGRGNFPPRFSGLQFPNYSSELNVNALELDDSALYLCASSSVGDGNSPLHFGNGTRLTVT.

This chain uses TRBV5-4 with TRBJ2-5; TRBD1 agrees at 7 bases. V gave up 4 bases and J gave up 4 bases; unmatched junction bases: 4. This CDR3 comprises 13 residues. Per the germline V gene, CDR1 is SGHNT and CDR2 is YYREEE (reference sequence). In nucleotides, the CDR3 is TGTGCCAGCAGCCCTCAGGGGGTAGAGACCCAGTACTTC. It is translated as CASSPQGVETQYF.

The rearrangement links TRBV29-1 to TRBJ1-1, with D perhaps TRBD1 (5 bases). Germline CDR1 reads SQVTM; CDR2 reads ANQGSEA. This CDR3 is 13 amino acids long. V lost 5 bases, J lost 2 bases, and 12 bases lay in between. The CDR3 sequence is CSVRGRLNTEAFF. CDR3 bases: TGCAGCGTTCGGGGCAGACTTAACACTGAAGCTTTCTTT.

The rearrangement joins TRBV7-8 to TRBJ2-1, with TRBD2 matching over 12 bases. Trimming removed 2 bases from V and 4 bases from J; junction bases left unmatched: 3. The CDR3 has 16 amino acids. Germline lookup yields CDR1 SGHVS and CDR2 FQNEAQ. This chain's CDR3 is CASSLRTSGVYNEQFF. The DNA of the CDR3 is TGTGCCAGCAGCTTAAGGACTAGCGGGGTTTACAATGAGCAGTTCTTC.

V and J are TRBV6-1 and TRBJ2-4; D may be TRBD2 (5 bases). Germline V CDR1 and CDR2: MNHNS, SASEGT. V was pared by 6 bases and J by 0 bases, with 12 bases between. The CDR3 is made up of 15 amino acids. CDR3 in amino acids: CASSERTLAKNIQYF. The DNA for the CDR3 is TGTGCCAGCAGCGAGAGGACTCTAGCCAAAAACATTCAGTACTTC.

In this sample, this clone turned up once. This chain joins TRBV6-5 and TRBJ2-2, with D unresolved. CDR1 MNHEY and CDR2 SVGAGI come from the germline V gene. The CDR3 extends over 12 amino acids. V was clipped by 2 bases and J by 4 bases, with 2 bases between them. In nucleotides, the CDR3 is TGTGCCAGCAGTTACCCCACCGGGGAGCTGTTTTTT. It specifies CASSYPTGELFF.

The V and J genes are TRBV5-6 and TRBJ2-7; 12 bases agree with TRBD1. The CDR3 covers 16 residues. The junction had 10 bases not matched to a gene; V was cut back by 0 bases and J by 9 bases. CDR1 and CDR2 (germline): SGHDT, YYEEEE. CDR3 amino acids: CASSLAPGQGARGQYF. The CDR3 bases are TGTGCCAGCAGCTTGGCCCCGGGACAGGGGGCCAGAGGGCAGTACTTC.

The chain employs TRBV4-2 and TRBJ1-6; D is uncertain. The CDR3 spans 15 residues. The germline V gene has CDR1 LGHNA and CDR2 YNFKEQ. V shed 0 bases and J shed 8 bases, with 11 bases lying between them. The DNA for the CDR3 is TGTGCCAGCAGCCAAGATAGCACCGGGGATTCACCCCTCCACTTT. Its protein product is CASSQDSTGDSPLHF.

This chain joins TRBV5-1 and TRBJ2-3; TRBD2 is a possible D gene (5 bases). Germline lookup yields CDR1 SGHRS and CDR2 YFSETQ. V lost 4 bases and J lost 0, with 12 bases in between. This CDR3 comprises 15 residues. The CDR3 is CASSINGKSTDTQYF. For the CDR3, the DNA is TGCGCCAGCAGCATAAACGGGAAAAGCACAGATACGCAGTATTTT.

V and J are TRBV21-1 and TRBJ1-5; the listed D gene, TRBD1, was not tested against the DNA. TRBV21-1 is a known pseudogene. The CDR3 totals 14 residues. The DNA of the CDR3 is TGTGCCAGCAGCAAGGGGCAGGCAGATCAGCCCCAGCATTTT. Its protein is CASSKGQADQPQHF.

The chain links TRBV5-1 to TRBJ1-1; D is perhaps TRBD1 (5 bases). The CDR3 totals 14 residues. V lost 0 bases, J lost 7 bases, and 13 bases lay in between. In germline, CDR1 is SGHRS, CDR2 YFSETQ. The CDR3 DNA reads as TGCGCCAGCAGCTTGGAGGGGCTCAGGGATGAAGCTTTCTTT. Protein product: CASSLEGLRDEAFF.

This chain joins TRBV28 and TRBJ2-1, with 9 nucleotides matching TRBD2. In germline, CDR1 is MDHEN, CDR2 SYDVKM. V shed 6 bases, J shed 2 bases, and the junction held 2 bases outside the gene matches. The CDR3 totals 14 residues. The CDR3 sequence: CASRGGGAYNEQFF. CDR3 DNA: TGTGCCAGCAGGGGCGGGGGGGCCTACAATGAGCAGTTCTTC. Using reference TRBV28 and TRBJ2-1 for the parts outside the CDR3, the full variable domain is DVKVTQSSRYLVKRTGEKVFLECVQDMDHENMFWYRQDPGLGLRLIYFSYDVKMKEKGDIPEGYSVSREKKERFSLILESASTNQTSMYLCASRGGGAYNEQFFGPGTRLTVL.

This chain uses TRBV28 with TRBJ1-6; tentatively, D is TRBD1 (5 bases). This CDR3 spans 12 amino acids. CDR1 and CDR2 (germline): MDHEN, SYDVKM. V was clipped by 10 bases and J by 7 bases, with 11 bases between them. CDR3 sequence reads: CATRVLNSPLHF. CDR3 coding DNA: TGTGCCACCAGGGTCTTAAATTCACCCCTCCACTTT.

The gene calls are TRBV7-9 and TRBJ1-5; no clear D. V lost 3 bases and J lost 7, with 7 bases in between. From germline, CDR1 is SEHNR and CDR2 FQNEAQ (reference sequence). CDR3 size: 12 residues. This chain's CDR3 is CASSFGGQPQHF. Written as DNA, the CDR3 is TGTGCCAGCAGCTTCGGCGGGCAGCCCCAGCATTTT.

The chain combines TRBV27 with TRBJ2-7; D is possibly TRBD2 (5 bases). The V end was cut by 2 bases, the J end by 0 bases, with 23 bases between. The germline CDR1 and CDR2 sequences are MNHEY and SMNVEV (reference sequence). CDR3 size: 19 residues. CDR3 DNA: TGTGCCAGCAGTTTAAGAAAATGGACTCCTGGTTCCAGCTCCTACGAGCAGTACTTC. Translating it yields CASSLRKWTPGSSSYEQYF.

This clone was detected only once. The chain couples TRBV27 to TRBJ1-5, with TRBD1 matching 10 bases. The junction had 4 bases not matched to a gene; V was cut back by 5 bases and J by 6 bases. The CDR3 is 14 amino acids. Germline values: CDR1 MNHEY, CDR2 SMNVEV (reference sequence). The CDR3 DNA follows: TGTGCCAGCAGTCCTGGACAGGGGGGTCAGCCCCAGCATTTT. This sequence encodes CASSPGQGGQPQHF.

The J gene is TRBJ2-7, the V gene TRBV4-2; TRBD1 matches at 9 bases. From germline, CDR1 is LGHNA and CDR2 YNFKEQ. With V trimmed by 0 bases and J by 9 bases, 9 bases remained unmatched. The CDR3 is made up of 15 amino acids. The CDR3 bases are TGTGCCAGCAGCCAAGAGTCGGGACAGGGCAATCCGCAGTACTTC. Translating gives CASSQESGQGNPQYF.

The chain has TRBV4-1 and TRBJ2-3, with 10 bases matching TRBD2. V trimming: 8 bases; J trimming: 4 bases; junction bases outside the gene matches: 12. The CDR3 is 16 residues long. Looked up from germline, CDR1 is MGHRA and CDR2 is YSYEKL. CDR3: CASGRVPSGSSDTQYF. DNA of the CDR3: TGCGCCAGCGGCCGGGTCCCTAGCGGGAGTTCAGATACGCAGTATTTT.

Note on this clone: The germline gene is not matched at one end of the junction; a read error may be the cause. This sequence joins TRBV28 and TRBJ1-6; 7 bases align to TRBD1. The CDR3 has 12 residues. Germline-derived CDR1 and CDR2 are MDHEN and SYDVKM. The CDR3 region has the DNA TGCGGGTCAGGGGGGTATAATTCACCCCTCCACTTT. It codes for CGSGGYNSPLHF.

The rearrangement uses TRBV18 and TRBJ2-3; possibly TRBD1 for D (6 bases). The CDR3 consists of 16 residues. From germline, CDR1 is KGHSH and CDR2 LQKENI. Trimming left V 1 base short and J 2 bases short, with 13 bases between. The CDR3 spells CASSPLGAGFTDTQYF. The CDR3 bases are TGTGCCAGCTCACCACTGGGGGCTGGCTTCACAGATACGCAGTATTTT.

This rearrangement joins TRBV27 to TRBJ2-7; 9 bases fit TRBD2. V was clipped by 6 bases and J by 3 bases; unmatched bases: 3. Germline CDR1 is MNHEY and CDR2 is SMNVEV (reference sequence). The CDR3 spans 13 residues. As DNA, the CDR3 is TGTGCCAGCAGCAAGACTAGCGGCTACGAGCAGTACTTC. This encodes CASSKTSGYEQYF.

The genes are TRBV5-1 and TRBJ2-7, with 9 bases lining up with TRBD1. The J segment lost 5 bases and the V segment lost 3 bases, leaving 9 bases of the junction unmatched. This CDR3 is built from 15 residues. Germline V gene sequence: CDR1 SGHRS, CDR2 YFSETQ. CDR3 loop: CASSSPGQGVHEQYF. In nucleotides, the CDR3 is TGCGCCAGCAGCTCTCCGGGACAGGGAGTTCACGAGCAGTACTTC.

This chain uses TRBV10-2 with TRBJ2-1; the D is unclear. Germline CDR1 reads WSHSY; CDR2 reads SAAADI. The CDR3 is made up of 19 amino acids. The ends were cut back, 0 bases at V and 3 bases at J, with 21 bases in the middle. Written as DNA, the CDR3 is TGCGCCAGCAGTGAGTCTTTCGGCGTCCCTCAGGCCCACTACAATGAGCAGTTCTTC. As protein: CASSESFGVPQAHYNEQFF.

The chain couples TRBV5-8 to TRBJ1-1; D gene uncertain. V dropped 2 bases and J dropped 1 base, with 6 bases sitting between them. Germline assignment: CDR1 SGHTS and CDR2 YDEGEE. CDR3 length equals 13 residues. The DNA for the CDR3 is TGTGCCAGCAGCTTAGGAGGGAACACTGAAGCTTTCTTT. This codes for CASSLGGNTEAFF. The full variable domain, with the rest looked up from reference TRBV5-8 and TRBJ1-1, is EAGVTQSPTHLIKTRGQQATLRCSPISGHTSVYWYQQALGLGLQFLLWYDEGEERNRGNFPPRFSGRQFPNYSSELNVNALELEDSALYLCASSLGGNTEAFFGQGTRLTVV.